The 30 T cell receptor beta chains presented below share a single source sample, sequenced in a study of T-cell reconstitution after alpha-beta-depleted transplantation in children. Preparing the TCRbeta library involved the use of unique molecular identifiers. In TCRdb, the PCR reads were re-called with MiXCR into one record per CDR3 protein. Of 530,000 or so distinct CDR3 sequences detected, over 20% appear once; the ten largest clones hold under 45%. The input for sequencing was PBMCs, taken before TCRalphabeta/CD19-depleted stem cell transplant. Receptor source: a boy in the first two years of life with Wiskott-Aldrich syndrome, due to receive a stem cell transplant.

There are a few counts of this clonotype. The V call is TRBV20-1, the J call TRBJ2-2; tentative D call: TRBD2 (5 bases). Germline loops: CDR1 DFQATT, CDR2 SNEGSKA (reference sequence). The CDR3 runs to 14 residues. V lost 3 bases and J lost 5, with 13 bases in between. The CDR3 bases are TGCAGTGCTAGGCCCCCCGGGAAGACCGGGGAGCTGTTTTTT. This encodes CSARPPGKTGELFF.

The chain has TRBV5-4 and TRBJ2-3; 10 bases line up with TRBD1. The CDR3 has 16 residues. The germline gives CDR1 SGHNT, CDR2 YYREEE (reference sequence). V trimming: 2 bases; J trimming: 2 bases; junction bases outside the gene matches: 5. The CDR3, as DNA: TGTGCCAGCAGCTTCGGGGACAGGGGACCCACAGATACGCAGTATTTT. It yields the protein CASSFGDRGPTDTQYF.

The V gene is TRBV7-2, the J gene TRBJ1-2; no clear D gene. The CDR3 totals 13 residues. V gave up 2 bases and J gave up 7 bases, with 11 bases separating them. Germline V CDR1 and CDR2: SGHTA, FQGNSA. CDR3 bases: TGTGCCAGCAGCTTATGGTCTTTCCGTGGCTACACCTTC. It yields the protein CASSLWSFRGYTF.

The rearrangement uses TRBV7-6 and TRBJ2-1; 12 bases line up with TRBD2. The CDR3 sequence is 17 residues long. Germline V gives CDR1 SGHVS, CDR2 FNYEAQ. The V segment lost 7 bases and the J segment 8 bases; nucleotides outside the gene matches: 15. CDR3 sequence reads: CASKRAGGRLAGDEQFF. For the CDR3, the DNA is TGTGCCAGCAAACGAGCCGGCGGCAGACTAGCGGGAGATGAGCAGTTCTTC. Combining the CDR3 with reference TRBV7-6 and TRBJ2-1 gives the whole variable domain GAGVSQSPRYKVTKRGQDVALRCDPISGHVSLYWYRQALGQGPEFLTYFNYEAQQDKSGLPNDRFSAERPEGSISTLTIQRTEQRDSAMYRCASKRAGGRLAGDEQFFGPGTRLTVL.

This rearrangement joins TRBV5-1 to TRBJ2-2, with a weak D call TRBD1 (5 bases). V was shortened by 5 bases and J by 0 bases, with 17 bases between the two germline ends. The CDR3 extends over 17 amino acids. Germline V gene lookup returns CDR1 SGHRS and CDR2 YFSETQ. The CDR3: CASRIGLWTPNTGELFF. Written as DNA, the CDR3 is TGCGCCAGCAGGATAGGGCTATGGACACCGAACACCGGGGAGCTGTTTTTT.

V usage is TRBV18 and J usage is TRBJ1-1; D not resolved. Between the trimmed V and J ends, which lost 6 bases and 1 base, there was a span of 12 bases. The CDR3 loop spans 14 amino acids. Germline values: CDR1 KGHSH, CDR2 LQKENI. The CDR3: CASSRLEKNTEAFF. In DNA, the CDR3 is TGTGCCAGCTCCCGACTGGAAAAGAACACTGAAGCTTTCTTT.

There are a few counts of this clonotype. The chain recombines TRBV5-1 with TRBJ2-2; D is unresolved. CDR3 size: 12 residues. V lost 5 bases and J lost 3, with 5 bases in between. CDR1 is SGHRS and CDR2 is YFSETQ in the germline V gene. The CDR3 loop is CASRIDTGELFF. As DNA, the CDR3 is TGCGCCAGCAGGATTGACACCGGGGAGCTGTTTTTT. The full variable domain, with the rest looked up from reference TRBV5-1 and TRBJ2-2, is KAGVTQTPRYLIKTRGQQVTLSCSPISGHRSVSWYQQTPGQGLQFLFEYFSETQRNKGNFPGRFSGRQFSNSRSEMNVSTLELGDSALYLCASRIDTGELFFGEGSRLTVL.

This chain joins TRBV6-1 and TRBJ2-1; D gene ambiguous. CDR3 length equals 13 residues. The V gene's germline CDR1 is MNHNS and CDR2 SASEGT. The V gene lost 6 bases and the J gene lost 9 bases, with 15 bases spanning the gap. The chain's CDR3 is CASSTWMSGEQFF. The CDR3 DNA sequence: TGTGCCAGCAGCACGTGGATGAGTGGTGAGCAGTTCTTC.

DNA for the CDR3: TGTGCCAGCAGTCCGGTGGGACACTACAATGAGCAGTTCTTC. It codes for CASSPVGHYNEQFF. The chain couples TRBV27 to TRBJ2-1; TRBD1 is a possible D gene (6 bases). Germline V lookup: CDR1 MNHEY, CDR2 SMNVEV (reference sequence). Trimming took off 5 bases at V and 3 bases at J, with 11 bases between the two ends. This CDR3 comprises 14 residues.

There are a few counts of this clonotype. Germline is not matched at one junction end, which may reflect a read error. The rearrangement uses TRBV29-1 and TRBJ1-2; D might be TRBD1 (6 bases). CDR1 and CDR2 (germline): SQVTM, ANQGSEA. The CDR3 has 14 residues. The CDR3 sequence is CSVEAVTGYYGYTF. CDR3 sequence (DNA): TGCAGCGTTGAAGCGGTAACAGGGTACTACGGCTACACCTTC.

A few counts support this clonotype. The V and J genes are TRBV5-5 and TRBJ1-1, with D possibly being TRBD1 (6 bases). Trimming shortened V by 1 base and J by 7 bases, and 17 bases separated the two germline ends. The CDR3 totals 15 residues. CDR1 is SGHKS and CDR2 is YYEKEE in the germline V gene (reference sequence). The CDR3 bases are TGTGCCAGCAGCTTGAGGGGGGGGGCGCTGGGTGAAGCTTTCTTT. It codes for CASSLRGGALGEAFF.

The CDR3 DNA is TGTGCCAGCAGTTTTTGGGGAGAAGATGAGCAGTTCTTC. Amino acids: CASSFWGEDEQFF. The V and J genes are TRBV12-3 or TRBV12-4 and TRBJ2-1; possible D gene TRBD2, 5 bases. The CDR3 spans 13 residues. V lost 3 bases and J 8 bases, leaving 11 bases between the germline ends.

This clonotype occurred a few times. The chain combines TRBV5-4 with TRBJ1-3; possible D gene TRBD1, 6 bases. Trimming took off 3 bases at V and 0 bases at J, with 22 bases between the two ends. The CDR3 consists of 19 residues. The germline V gene has CDR1 SGHNT and CDR2 YYREEE (reference sequence). The chain's CDR3 is CASSWSLGAVPLSGNTIYF. CDR3 nucleotides: TGTGCCAGCAGCTGGAGCCTGGGGGCAGTTCCCCTCTCTGGAAACACCATATATTTT. The entire variable domain, with the rest obtained from reference TRBV5-4 and TRBJ1-3, is as follows: ETGVTQSPTHLIKTRGQQVTLRCSSQSGHNTVSWYQQALGQGPQFIFQYYREEENGRGNFPPRFSGLQFPNYSSELNVNALELDDSALYLCASSWSLGAVPLSGNTIYFGEGSWLTVV.

There are a few counts of this clonotype. The V call is TRBV10-3, the J call TRBJ2-2; 8 bases map to TRBD1. Germline CDR1 ENHRY, CDR2 SYGVKD. The CDR3 is made up of 16 amino acids. V lost 6 bases, J lost 6 bases, and 12 bases stayed unmatched. For the CDR3, the DNA is TGTGCCATCAGACACACGGACAGGGTTTGGGCCGGGGAGCTGTTTTTT. Protein sequence: CAIRHTDRVWAGELFF.

For the CDR3, the DNA is TGTGCCATCAGCACTGACAGCGAAAATGGCTACACCTTC. It specifies CAISTDSENGYTF. The chain is built from TRBV10-3 and TRBJ1-2, with D perhaps TRBD1 (5 bases). Germline V gene data show CDR1 as ENHRY and CDR2 as SYGVKD. The CDR3 is 13 amino acids. V was pared by 6 bases and J by 6 bases, with 14 bases between.

This clonotype was counted only a few times. This chain joins TRBV5-1 and TRBJ2-1; 7 bases fit TRBD2. Germline V lookup: CDR1 SGHRS, CDR2 YFSETQ. The CDR3 runs to 17 residues. Trimming cost V 2 bases and J 5 bases; bases outside gene matches: 13. CDR3 nucleotide sequence: TGCGCCAGCAGCTTAACAACAGCGGGAAGAGGGGACAATGAGCAGTTCTTC. It yields the protein CASSLTTAGRGDNEQFF.

This clonotype was detected a few times. The rearrangement joins TRBV27 to TRBJ2-7; 8 bases map to TRBD2. The V gene end was trimmed by 3 bases and the J gene end by 5 bases; junction bases not matched to a gene: 3. Germline loops: CDR1 MNHEY, CDR2 SMNVEV (reference sequence). This CDR3 spans 13 amino acids. The CDR3: CASSFREGNEQYF. The DNA of the CDR3 is TGTGCCAGCAGTTTCCGGGAGGGCAACGAGCAGTACTTC.

This clonotype was recorded a few times. The CDR3 sequence is CASSLTGGPDEQYF. The CDR3 nucleotides read TGTGCCAGCAGCTTAACGGGAGGGCCCGACGAGCAGTACTTC. This chain connects TRBV7-2 to TRBJ2-7; TRBD2 aligns across 8 bases. The CDR3 spans 14 residues. Germline V CDR1 and CDR2: SGHTA, FQGNSA. J gave up 5 bases and V 2 bases, and 5 bases lay outside the gene matches.

This chain uses TRBV12-3 or TRBV12-4 with TRBJ1-5; D is perhaps TRBD1 (6 bases). The CDR3 spans 15 residues. V was clipped by 3 bases and J by 7 bases, with 16 bases between them. CDR3 loop: CASSLMQGNLQPQHF. CDR3 coding DNA: TGTGCCAGCAGTTTGATGCAGGGGAATTTGCAGCCCCAGCATTTT.

A few counts support this clonotype. The chain joins TRBV19 to TRBJ2-5; D is ambiguous. Trimming left V 5 bases short and J 1 base short, with 8 bases between. Germline CDR1 reads LNHDA; CDR2 reads SQIVND (reference sequence). This CDR3 is built from 13 residues. CDR3 in amino acids: CASSHSFQETQYF. The CDR3 nucleotides are TGTGCCAGTAGTCACTCGTTCCAAGAGACCCAGTACTTC.

V is TRBV5-1 and J is TRBJ2-5; D is unclear. The CDR3 has 13 amino acids. V was cut by 0 bases and J by 4 bases, with 7 bases left in between. Germline V CDR1 and CDR2: SGHRS, YFSETQ. The CDR3 region is CASSLEVTETQYF. The CDR3 DNA follows: TGCGCCAGCAGCTTGGAGGTTACAGAGACCCAGTACTTC. Complete variable domain (other parts from reference TRBV5-1 and TRBJ2-5): KAGVTQTPRYLIKTRGQQVTLSCSPISGHRSVSWYQQTPGQGLQFLFEYFSETQRNKGNFPGRFSGRQFSNSRSEMNVSTLELGDSALYLCASSLEVTETQYFGPGTRLLVL.

The rearrangement uses TRBV30 and TRBJ1-1; D not certain. In germline, CDR1 is GTSNPN, CDR2 SVGIG (reference sequence). This CDR3 spans 15 amino acids. V was pared by 3 bases and J by 0 bases, with 14 bases between. The CDR3: CAWSSGPILNTEAFF. The CDR3, as DNA: TGTGCCTGGAGCAGCGGGCCGATCCTGAACACTGAAGCTTTCTTT. Using reference TRBV30 and TRBJ1-1 for the parts outside the CDR3, the full variable domain is SQTIHQWPATLVQPVGSPLSLECTVEGTSNPNLYWYRQAAGRGLQLLFYSVGIGQISSEVPQNLSASRPQDRQFILSSKKLLLSDSGFYLCAWSSGPILNTEAFFGQGTRLTVV.

V is TRBV21-1 and J is TRBJ2-7; the table calls TRBD2, which could not be checked here. TRBV21-1 is a pseudogene locus. This CDR3 spans 14 amino acids. Here the CDR3 reads CASSKGGARWEQYF. The DNA for the CDR3 is TGTGCCAGCAGCAAAGGAGGGGCTAGATGGGAGCAGTACTTC.

The chain is built from TRBV5-1 and TRBJ2-1; 7 bases agree with TRBD1. The CDR3 consists of 15 residues. The V gene's germline CDR1 is SGHRS and CDR2 YFSETQ. V was clipped by 1 base and J by 3 bases; unmatched bases: 4. The CDR3 here is CASSLSGTVYNEQFF. The CDR3 region has the DNA TGCGCCAGCAGCTTGTCCGGGACAGTCTACAATGAGCAGTTCTTC.

V gene TRBV20-1 combines with J gene TRBJ2-7; 7 nucleotides match TRBD1. The CDR3 sequence is 10 residues long. Trimming at V came to 5 bases and at J to 6 bases, leaving 1 base not matched to a gene. Germline V gene sequence: CDR1 DFQATT, CDR2 SNEGSKA (reference sequence). Here the CDR3 DNA reads TGCAGTGCTTACAGGGGCGAGCAGTACTTC. This translates into CSAYRGEQYF.

This clonotype appeared a few times. This sequence joins TRBV7-9 and TRBJ2-5; no definite D call. The CDR3 consists of 13 residues. CDR1 and CDR2 from the germline V gene are SEHNR and FQNEAQ (reference sequence). Trimming removed 0 bases from V and 10 bases from J, with 12 bases in between. In DNA, the CDR3 is TGTGCCAGCAGCTTAGCGGGTCCAGGCGGCCAGTACTTC. It codes for CASSLAGPGGQYF.

V gene TRBV20-1 combines with J gene TRBJ2-7; D is ambiguous. V gave up 6 bases and J gave up 7 bases, with 16 bases separating them. There are 12 residues in the CDR3. Germline-derived CDR1 and CDR2 are DFQATT and SNEGSKA (reference sequence). The CDR3 here is CSAGVSTREQYF. The CDR3 DNA follows: TGCAGTGCCGGAGTATCTACGCGGGAGCAGTACTTC.

V gene TRBV28 combines with J gene TRBJ2-1, with 7 bases matching TRBD1. The CDR3 runs 18 residues. Looked up from germline, CDR1 is MDHEN and CDR2 is SYDVKM. V gave up 3 bases and J gave up 2 bases; unmatched junction bases: 13. CDR3 loop: CASSFPSPRTGAYNEQFF. Written as DNA, the CDR3 is TGTGCCAGCAGTTTCCCCTCTCCCCGGACAGGTGCCTACAATGAGCAGTTCTTC.

The CDR3 protein is CASSIRTSVTDTQYF. The CDR3, as DNA: TGTGCCAGCAGTATACGAACCTCAGTCACAGATACGCAGTATTTT. This rearrangement joins TRBV27 to TRBJ2-3; D ambiguous. This CDR3 spans 15 amino acids. CDR1 is MNHEY, CDR2 SMNVEV, per germline (reference sequence). V was trimmed by 5 bases and J by 2 bases, leaving 14 bases between them.

The chain couples TRBV7-3 to TRBJ2-1, with D unresolved. The CDR3 extends over 16 amino acids. The germline gives CDR1 SGHTA, CDR2 FQGTGA. Trimming stripped 1 base from V and 0 bases from J, with 10 bases between. The CDR3 nucleotides read TGTGCCAGCAGCTTAAGGAGTTCCAGCTCCTACAATGAGCAGTTCTTC. Translating it yields CASSLRSSSSYNEQFF.